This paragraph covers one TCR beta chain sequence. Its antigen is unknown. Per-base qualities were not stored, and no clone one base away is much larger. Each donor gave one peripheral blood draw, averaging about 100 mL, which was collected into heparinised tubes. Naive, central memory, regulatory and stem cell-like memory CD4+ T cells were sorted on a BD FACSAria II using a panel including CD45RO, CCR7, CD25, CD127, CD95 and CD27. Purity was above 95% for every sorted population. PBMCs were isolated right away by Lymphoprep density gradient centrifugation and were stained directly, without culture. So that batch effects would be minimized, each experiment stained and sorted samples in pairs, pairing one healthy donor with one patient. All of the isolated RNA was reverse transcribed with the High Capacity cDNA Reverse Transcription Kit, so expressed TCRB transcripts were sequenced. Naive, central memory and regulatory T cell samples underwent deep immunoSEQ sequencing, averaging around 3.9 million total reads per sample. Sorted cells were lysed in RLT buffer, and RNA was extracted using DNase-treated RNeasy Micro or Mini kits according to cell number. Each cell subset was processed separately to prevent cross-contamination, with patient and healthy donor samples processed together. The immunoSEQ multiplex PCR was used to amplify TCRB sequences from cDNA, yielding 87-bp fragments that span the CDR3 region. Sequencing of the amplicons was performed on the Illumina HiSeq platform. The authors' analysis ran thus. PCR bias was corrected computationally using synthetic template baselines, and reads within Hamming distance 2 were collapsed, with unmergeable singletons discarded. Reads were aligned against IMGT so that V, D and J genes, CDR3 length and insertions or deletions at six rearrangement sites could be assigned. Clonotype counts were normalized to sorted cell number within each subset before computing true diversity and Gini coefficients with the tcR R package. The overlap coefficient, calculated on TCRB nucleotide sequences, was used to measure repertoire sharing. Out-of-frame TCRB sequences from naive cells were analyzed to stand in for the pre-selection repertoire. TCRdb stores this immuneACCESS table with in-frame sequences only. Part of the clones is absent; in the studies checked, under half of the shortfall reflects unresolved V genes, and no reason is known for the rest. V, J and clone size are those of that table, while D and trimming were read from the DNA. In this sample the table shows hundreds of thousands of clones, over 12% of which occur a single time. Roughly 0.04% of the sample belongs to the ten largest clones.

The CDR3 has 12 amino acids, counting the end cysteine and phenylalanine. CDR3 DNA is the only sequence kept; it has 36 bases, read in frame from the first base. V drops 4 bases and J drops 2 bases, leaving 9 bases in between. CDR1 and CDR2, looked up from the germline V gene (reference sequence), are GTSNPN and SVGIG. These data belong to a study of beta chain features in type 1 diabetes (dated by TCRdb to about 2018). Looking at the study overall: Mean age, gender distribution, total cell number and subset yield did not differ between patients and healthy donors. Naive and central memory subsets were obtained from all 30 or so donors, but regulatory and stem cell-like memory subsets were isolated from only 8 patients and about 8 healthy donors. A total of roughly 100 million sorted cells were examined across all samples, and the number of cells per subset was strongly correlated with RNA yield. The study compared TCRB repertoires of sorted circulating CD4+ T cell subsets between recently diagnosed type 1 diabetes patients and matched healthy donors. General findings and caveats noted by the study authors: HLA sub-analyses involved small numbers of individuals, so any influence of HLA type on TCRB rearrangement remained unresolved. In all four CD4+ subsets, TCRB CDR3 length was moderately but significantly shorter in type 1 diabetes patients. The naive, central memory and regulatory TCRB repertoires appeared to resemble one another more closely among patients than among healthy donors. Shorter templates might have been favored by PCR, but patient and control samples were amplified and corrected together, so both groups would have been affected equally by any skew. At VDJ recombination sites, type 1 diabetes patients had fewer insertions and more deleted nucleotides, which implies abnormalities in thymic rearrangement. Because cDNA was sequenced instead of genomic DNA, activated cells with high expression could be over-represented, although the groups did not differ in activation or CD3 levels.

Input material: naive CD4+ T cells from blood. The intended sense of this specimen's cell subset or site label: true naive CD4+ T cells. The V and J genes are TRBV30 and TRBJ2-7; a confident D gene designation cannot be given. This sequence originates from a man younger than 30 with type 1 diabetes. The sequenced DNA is TGTGCCTGGACCCAGACAACCTACGAGCAGTACTTC. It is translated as CAWTQTTYEQYF.